This T cell receptor beta chain is drawn from a study of control samples from healthy donors and cancer patients. The repertoire was sequenced with immunoSEQ multiplex PCR; TCRdb's copy has only in-frame clones and lacks some. The sample has tens of thousands of clones; approximately 84% are singletons. The TCR was taken from a man in his sixties or seventies with lung cancer. Sequenced: PBMCs.

CDR3 sequence reads: CASSPRQGTGEQYF. DNA of the CDR3: TGCGCCAGCAGCCCCCGACAGGGGACCGGCGAGCAGTACTTC. This chain connects TRBV5-1 to TRBJ2-7, with 8 nucleotides matching TRBD1. The V segment lost 4 bases and the J segment 6 bases; nucleotides outside the gene matches: 9. CDR1 and CDR2 from the germline V gene are SGHRS and YFSETQ. The CDR3 contains 14 residues. The complete variable domain, with remaining parts taken from reference TRBV5-1 and TRBJ2-7, reads KAGVTQTPRYLIKTRGQQVTLSCSPISGHRSVSWYQQTPGQGLQFLFEYFSETQRNKGNFPGRFSGRQFSNSRSEMNVSTLELGDSALYLCASSPRQGTGEQYFGPGTRLTVT.